This passage covers 18 T cell receptor beta chains from one sample sequenced in a study of regulatory T cells in long-lasting Graves disease. CDR3-region Arm-PCR and iRepertoire HTBI primers produced the TCR beta libraries. TCRdb re-analysed the multiplex PCR reads in MiXCR, keeping a single row per CDR3 protein. The sample consists of roughly 430,000 distinct CDR3 sequences, under 25% of them appearing once. The time point: persistent/refractory GD, antithyroid drugs over 5 years with positive TRAb. PBMCs were the source of the RNA used for TCR sequencing. This sample comprised peripheral blood mononuclear cells (PBMCs), obtained when the disease was refractory, from a patient treated with antithyroid drugs. The receptors derive from a female donor with Graves disease.

This clonotype was counted at least ten times. For the CDR3, the DNA is TGTGCCAGCAGTCCAATATATAACACCGATCAGCCCCAGCATTTT. As protein: CASSPIYNTDQPQHF. The chain uses TRBV6-1 and TRBJ1-5, with D unclear. This CDR3 is 15 amino acids long. Germline V gene data show CDR1 as MNHNS and CDR2 as SASEGT. V was trimmed by 5 bases and J by 5 bases, leaving 16 bases between them.

This clonotype was counted many times. V is TRBV6-5 and J is TRBJ2-5, with D possibly matching TRBD2 (6 bases). This CDR3 has 16 residues. V was cut by 1 base and J by 4 bases, with 16 bases left in between. Germline CDR1 and CDR2: MNHEY and SVGAGI. The CDR3 bases are TGTGCCAGCAGTTACTTGGTAGCGGAATACGGAGAGACCCAGTACTTC. Translated: CASSYLVAEYGETQYF.

This clonotype was found many times. The chain uses TRBV27 and TRBJ2-2, with no clear D. In germline, CDR1 is MNHEY, CDR2 SMNVEV (reference sequence). The CDR3 consists of 13 residues. V was trimmed by 3 bases and J by 5 bases, leaving 7 bases between them. The CDR3 region is CASSFSGTGELFF. The DNA for the CDR3 is TGTGCCAGCAGTTTCTCCGGGACCGGGGAGCTGTTTTTT.

The chain joins TRBV20-1 to TRBJ2-5; 10 positions match TRBD2. With 6 bases clipped from V and 3 bases from J, the junction kept 7 bases outside the gene matches. The CDR3 covers 14 residues. Germline V gene data show CDR1 as DFQATT and CDR2 as SNEGSKA (reference sequence). The CDR3 nucleotides are TGCAGTGCCCTCCGAACTAGCGGGGAAGAGACCCAGTACTTC. Translating it yields CSALRTSGEETQYF.

This clonotype was counted only a few times. The chain has TRBV30 and TRBJ2-2; D possibly matches TRBD1 or TRBD2 (5 bases each). The CDR3 sequence is 17 residues long. V shed 4 bases and J shed 1 base, with 19 bases lying between them. Per the germline V gene, CDR1 is GTSNPN and CDR2 is SVGIG (reference sequence). The CDR3 loop is CAWTKPGLDGNTGELFF. CDR3 nucleotide sequence: TGTGCCTGGACCAAACCGGGGCTCGACGGGAACACCGGGGAGCTGTTTTTT.

The chain is built from TRBV12-3 or TRBV12-4 and TRBJ2-5, with TRBD2 matching over 11 bases. The CDR3 spans 17 residues. The junction had 11 bases not matched to a gene; V was cut back by 6 bases and J by 2 bases. The CDR3 spells CASSKGLAATLQETQYF. CDR3 DNA sequence: TGTGCCAGCAGCAAGGGACTAGCGGCGACTTTACAAGAGACCCAGTACTTC.

This clonotype was detected only a few times. The rearrangement joins TRBV9 to TRBJ1-2; D not resolved. Germline V CDR1 and CDR2: SGDLS, YYNGEE. Trimming left V 3 bases short and J 4 bases short, with 19 bases between. The CDR3 is 16 amino acids. CDR3 region: CASSARGSSFTYGYTF. CDR3 coding DNA: TGTGCCAGCAGCGCAAGAGGTAGCAGCTTTACCTATGGCTACACCTTC.

In nucleotides, the CDR3 is TGTGCCAGCAGTGTTCAAGGAGGGGGCACAGATACGCAGTATTTT. Amino acid sequence: CASSVQGGGTDTQYF. The genes are TRBV6-1 and TRBJ2-3, with D tentatively TRBD2 (6 bases). Trimming left V 4 bases short and J 1 base short, with 12 bases between. The germline gives CDR1 MNHNS, CDR2 SASEGT. The CDR3 consists of 15 residues.

This clonotype was picked up many times. The V call is TRBV28, the J call TRBJ1-1, with a possible D match to TRBD1 (6 bases). The CDR3 spans 14 residues. Germline-derived CDR1 and CDR2 are MDHEN and SYDVKM. Trimming removed 7 bases at V and 6 bases at J, with 18 bases between. The CDR3 DNA sequence: TGTGCCAGCACAATAGGGGGGGGATGGGCTGAAGCTTTCTTT. Amino acid sequence: CASTIGGGWAEAFF.

This clonotype was detected many times. CDR3 protein: CASSRVGQGHEQYF. The CDR3 DNA reads TGTGCCAGCAGCCGTGTGGGACAGGGCCACGAGCAGTACTTC. The J gene is TRBJ2-7, the V gene TRBV28; 9 nucleotides match TRBD1. Germline CDR1 MDHEN, CDR2 SYDVKM. The CDR3 is 14 amino acids. V dropped 6 bases and J dropped 5; count of bases not matched to a gene: 8.

This clonotype has just a few counts. The genes are TRBV24-1 and TRBJ2-2; D is unresolved. The CDR3 runs to 15 residues. V was trimmed by 3 bases and J by 0 bases, leaving 7 bases between them. CDR1 is KGHDR, CDR2 SFDVKD, per germline. CDR3 DNA: TGTGCCACCAGTGATACAAGGTCGAACACCGGGGAGCTGTTTTTT. It translates to CATSDTRSNTGELFF.

This clonotype has more than one count but fewer than ten. V usage is TRBV10-3 and J usage is TRBJ2-5; D gene uncertain. V was shortened by 3 bases and J by 4 bases, with 9 bases between the two germline ends. The CDR3 contains 13 residues. Germline V gene data show CDR1 as ENHRY and CDR2 as SYGVKD. This chain's CDR3 is CAISDGDRETQYF. CDR3 bases: TGTGCCATCAGTGACGGAGATAGAGAGACCCAGTACTTC.

On this clonotype: An end of the junction differs from the germline gene, which may be a read error. The chain combines TRBV7-9 with TRBJ2-5; D perhaps matches TRBD2 (5 bases). Germline CDR1 and CDR2: SEHNR and FQNEAQ (reference sequence). CDR3 length equals 14 residues. CDR3 in amino acids: CAGSFPTREETQYF. Written as DNA, the CDR3 is TGTGCCGGCAGCTTTCCTACTAGAGAAGAGACCCAGTACTTC.

Many counts were recorded for this clonotype. The genes are TRBV2 and TRBJ2-7; no definite D call. The CDR3 consists of 14 residues. Germline lookup yields CDR1 SNHLY and CDR2 FYNNEI. The germline V and J ends were trimmed by 2 bases and 4 bases, with 12 bases remaining between them. The CDR3 coding sequence is TGTGCCAGCAGTGAAAGGGCCGTAAAATACGAGCAGTACTTC. Its translation: CASSERAVKYEQYF.

This clonotype appeared many times. The chain recombines TRBV28 with TRBJ2-7, with TRBD1 as a possible D gene (6 bases). The germline V and J ends were trimmed by 7 bases and 3 bases, with 13 bases remaining between them. Germline V lookup: CDR1 MDHEN, CDR2 SYDVKM. The CDR3 consists of 13 residues. As DNA, the CDR3 is TGTGCCAGCAAAAAACAGGGAGACTACGAGCAGTACTTC. This gives the protein CASKKQGDYEQYF.

With respect to this clonotype: A read error may be the cause here, since a much bigger clone is one base away. Here the CDR3 reads CASPDRAHHGYTF. In nucleotides, the CDR3 is TGTGCCTCCCCAGACAGGGCCCACCATGGCTACACCTTC. The genes are TRBV30 and TRBJ1-2; 7 nucleotides line up with TRBD1. The V and J ends lost 7 bases and 6 bases, in that order; junction bases with no gene match: 11. CDR3 length equals 13 residues. Germline V gene sequence: CDR1 GTSNPN, CDR2 SVGIG (reference sequence).

This clonotype appeared a few times. J is TRBJ2-7 and V is TRBV6-4, with 8 bases lining up with TRBD2. CDR1 is MRHNA and CDR2 is SNTAGT in the germline V gene. The CDR3 covers 18 residues. The trim removed 0 bases at V and 3 bases at J, leaving 13 bases unmatched. In DNA, the CDR3 is TGTGCCAGCAGTGACTCCCCACTACCCGGGACTAGAGGCTACGAGCAGTACTTC. Translation: CASSDSPLPGTRGYEQYF.

This clonotype was counted ten times or more. The rearrangement joins TRBV6-5 to TRBJ2-7, with a tentative D call TRBD2 (6 bases). Germline V gene data show CDR1 as MNHEY and CDR2 as SVGAGI. The CDR3 extends over 15 amino acids. Trimming left V 2 bases short and J 5 bases short, with 16 bases between. CDR3 residues: CASSYRAGEVDEQYF. The CDR3 DNA reads TGTGCCAGCAGTTACAGGGCTGGGGAGGTGGACGAGCAGTACTTC.